This record covers a single TCR beta chain. Its antigen is unknown. These data come from a study of response to subunit inactivated influenza vaccine. Study findings and constraints: Authors proposed each seasonal influenza vaccination draws in few new T cells.

From the RT-PCR reads, TCRdb called clonotypes with MiXCR, one entry per CDR3 protein. The table has fewer than 650,000 distinct CDR3 sequences, under 15% seen once; the top ten hold around 13%. V was trimmed by 3 bases and J by 2 bases, leaving 11 bases between them. The germline V gene has CDR1 SEHNR and CDR2 FQNEAQ (reference sequence). The CDR3 consists of 15 residues. Here the sequenced sample was PBMCs from blood, taken roughly 6 weeks after vaccination. The chain combines TRBV7-9 with TRBJ2-1, with a tentative D call TRBD1 (6 bases). The receptor was isolated from a man aged 50-60 years who received an inactivated influenza vaccine. Here the CDR3 DNA reads TGTGCCAGCAGCTTCCGGGACACGGCCTACAATGAGCAGTTCTTC. Its translation: CASSFRDTAYNEQFF.